This T cell receptor (beta chain) is from a study of cytomegalovirus exposure and HLA in healthy donors. This CDR3 comprises 12 residues. Germline V gene data show CDR1 as SGHNT and CDR2 as YYREEE (reference sequence). V was trimmed by 5 bases and J by 1 base, leaving 6 bases between them. Here immunoSEQ multiplex PCR was the method, and the copy in TCRdb shows in-frame clones only, minus some. The data contain almost 75,000 clones, about 85% of them seen just once; the ten biggest clones take up 3%. The sequence was obtained from a young man in good health and CMV-seronegative. This chain links TRBV5-4 with TRBJ1-1, with a possible D match to TRBD1 (6 bases). Material for sequencing was PBMCs. The CDR3: CASRGANTEAFF. The CDR3 DNA sequence: TGTGCCAGCAGGGGGGCGAACACTGAAGCTTTCTTT.